Presented here are 10 T cell receptor beta chains from one specimen sequenced in a study of cytomegalovirus exposure and HLA in healthy donors. Primers: 60 Vbeta forward and 13 Jbeta reverse. Sequencing was performed with immunoSEQ multiplex PCR; in TCRdb, only in-frame clones are kept and a portion is missing. The sample yields about 170,000 clones, 75% seen once. The sample comprised PBMCs. The receptor source for this set is a woman between 45 and 65 years old in good health and CMV-seropositive.

The V and J genes are TRBV5-4 and TRBJ2-5, with 7 nucleotides matching TRBD1. V lost 0 bases to trimming and J lost 2 bases; unmatched junction nucleotides: 7. CDR1 is SGHNT and CDR2 is YYREEE in the germline V gene (reference sequence). This CDR3 region has 16 residues. The CDR3 coding sequence is TGTGCCAGCAGCTTGGTAGGGGGCTTGGGGCAAGAGACCCAGTACTTC. Translated: CASSLVGGLGQETQYF.

This chain uses TRBV7-9 with TRBJ2-3; 9 bases match TRBD2. The CDR3 runs to 15 residues. CDR1 SEHNR and CDR2 FQNEAQ come from the germline V gene (reference sequence). J lost 2 bases, V lost 5 bases, and 5 bases had no gene match. As DNA, the CDR3 is TGTGCCAGCAGCCCTCTAGCGGGGAACACAGATACGCAGTATTTT. Translating it yields CASSPLAGNTDTQYF. Full variable domain (missing parts from reference TRBV7-9 and TRBJ2-3): DTGVSQNPRHKITKRGQNVTFRCDPISEHNRLYWYRQTLGQGPEFLTYFQNEAQLEKSRLLSDRFSAERPKGSFSTLEIQRTEQGDSAMYLCASSPLAGNTDTQYFGPGTRLTVL.

This clone has more than one count but fewer than ten. The V call is TRBV5-4, the J call TRBJ2-7; the match to TRBD1 covers 8 bases. Germline V lookup: CDR1 SGHNT, CDR2 YYREEE (reference sequence). This CDR3 contains 12 residues. V dropped 2 bases and J dropped 6; count of bases not matched to a gene: 1. CDR3 protein: CASSFTGGEQYF. CDR3 DNA: TGTGCCAGCAGCTTTACAGGGGGCGAGCAGTACTTC.

The chain is built from TRBV2 and TRBJ2-5; D is undetermined. The closer fit of TRBJ2-7 to the DNA end suggests the J call may be wrong. The CDR3 is 13 amino acids. The germline V gene encodes CDR1 SNHLY and CDR2 FYNNEI. CDR3 in amino acids: CASSEAMISEQYF. CDR3 bases: TGTGCCAGCAGTGAAGCGATGATCTCCGAGCAGTACTTC.

V gene TRBV6-1 combines with J gene TRBJ2-5; a possible D gene is TRBD1 (7 bases). Gene TRBJ2-7 matches the end of the DNA better, so the J call may be wrong. The CDR3 is 17 amino acids. Germline V gene lookup returns CDR1 MNHNS and CDR2 SASEGT. CDR3 sequence: CASSERLAGQISYEQYF. The CDR3 DNA sequence: TGTGCCAGCAGTGAAAGACTTGCGGGACAGATCTCCTACGAGCAGTACTTC.

The chain uses TRBV6-5 and TRBJ2-5; D is uncertain. Germline V gene data show CDR1 as MNHEY and CDR2 as SVGAGI. The CDR3 loop spans 14 amino acids. With 5 bases removed from V and 1 base from J, the gap between germline ends came to 11 bases. The CDR3 here is CASSPRSAQETQYF. In nucleotides, the CDR3 is TGTGCCAGCAGTCCGCGAAGCGCCCAAGAGACCCAGTACTTC.

The V gene is TRBV30, the J gene TRBJ1-4, with 7 bases aligning to TRBD1. The CDR3 contains 13 residues. With V trimmed by 7 bases and J by 8 bases, 10 bases remained unmatched. The germline gives CDR1 GTSNPN, CDR2 SVGIG (reference sequence). In DNA form, the CDR3 reads TGTGCCTCCCACCGGGACAGAGGAGAAAAACTGTTTTTT. Amino acid sequence: CASHRDRGEKLFF.

The chain couples TRBV11-3 to TRBJ2-1, with 13 positions matching TRBD2. The CDR3 totals 15 residues. Trimming took 5 bases from V and 5 from J; bases not matched to a gene: 3. Germline CDR1 is SGHNT and CDR2 is YENEEA. CDR3 region: CASSPGTSGDNEQFF. The CDR3 DNA sequence: TGTGCCAGCAGCCCCGGGACTAGCGGGGACAATGAGCAGTTCTTC.

The V gene is TRBV15, the J gene TRBJ2-5, with TRBD2 as a possible D gene (6 bases). The DNA matches TRBJ2-7 better at its end, which makes the J call doubtful. The CDR3 is made up of 15 amino acids. From germline, CDR1 is LNHNV and CDR2 YYDKDF (reference sequence). In DNA, the CDR3 is TGTGCCACCAGCAGAGAGCGGGGCGCCTCCTACGAGCAGTACTTC. Amino acids: CATSRERGASYEQYF.

The V and J genes are TRBV7-9 and TRBJ1-1; maybe TRBD1 (5 bases). This CDR3 contains 15 residues. CDR1 is SEHNR and CDR2 is FQNEAQ in the germline V gene (reference sequence). Trimming pared 5 bases from V and 2 bases from J, leaving 15 bases between. The DNA for the CDR3 is TGTGCCAGCAGCGCAGAAAGGGGTCTAAACACTGAAGCTTTCTTT. It specifies CASSAERGLNTEAFF.